This TCR beta chain stems from a study of Ad26.COV2.S vaccination and SARS-CoV-2 variants. Sample treatment: roughly 18 received Ad26.COV2.S at low or high dose, single or two shots; about five received placebo; per-sample allocation not given. Collection of the samples took place on day 63 after the first injection of vaccine or placebo. Assay used: immunoSEQ multiplex PCR; TCRdb lists only in-frame clones, some missing. This sample yields hundreds of thousands of clones, of which about 90% are seen a single time; approximately 1.5% belongs to the top ten. V was cut by 4 bases and J by 1 base, with 8 bases left in between. This CDR3 is built from 13 residues. Germline values: CDR1 SGHVS, CDR2 FQNEAQ. This clone showed up just a few times.

The input for sequencing was peripheral blood, taken in a trial of Ad26.COV2.S vaccine versus placebo. The source of this sequence is a person between 18 and 60 years old who received the Ad26.COV2.S COVID-19 vaccine or a placebo. V and J are TRBV7-8 and TRBJ2-7; D uncertain. The CDR3 DNA is TGTGCCAGCAGCTCCGACTTATCCTACGAGCAGTACTTC. It yields the protein CASSSDLSYEQYF. Together with reference TRBV7-8 and TRBJ2-7, the CDR3 gives the full variable domain: GAGVSQSPRYKVAKRGQDVALRCDPISGHVSLFWYQQALGQGPEFLTYFQNEAQLDKSGLPSDRFFAERPEGSVSTLKIQRTQQEDSAVYLCASSSDLSYEQYFGPGTRLTVT.